This T cell receptor beta chain appears in the sequencing data of a study of blood T cells in healthy people across ages. A J-beta primer mix and a sample-barcoded 5' primer were used in a second PCR of about 7 to 12 cycles. TCRdb re-called the 5' RACE reads with MiXCR, one entry per CDR3 protein. Among hundreds of thousands of distinct CDR3 sequences listed, roughly a quarter were seen once. Unmatched junction bases numbered 4, after V lost 6 bases and J lost 3 bases. The CDR3 runs to 14 residues. Germline lookup yields CDR1 DFQATT and CDR2 SNEGSKA (reference sequence). The sample also formed part of further work on T cells of mothers and their children.

The V gene is TRBV20-1, the J gene TRBJ2-1, with 11 bases fitting TRBD2. The sequenced material came from blood. The receptor was derived from a boy between 2 and 10 years old in good health. The CDR3 sequence is CSARTSGFYNEQFF. DNA for the CDR3: TGCAGTGCAAGGACTAGCGGGTTCTACAATGAGCAGTTCTTC.